A single sample gave rise to the 10 T cell receptor beta chains below, sequenced in a study of human thymus T cells (TCRdb year 2020). The receptor library was made with the immunoSEQ multiplex PCR assay. TCRdb carries this immuneACCESS record with in-frame sequences only. Its versions omit some clonotypes, under half of them owing to an unresolved V gene in the studies checked, with the rest unexplained. The sample table lists 54,000 or so clones, about 94% of them with a count of one. The leading ten clones occupy 5.5% to 7% of the sample. Sequenced: blood. The receptors come from a boy under three years old with a congenital heart defect but otherwise immunologically healthy.

The rearrangement uses TRBV28 and TRBJ1-1; perhaps TRBD1 as D (5 bases). CDR3 length: 13 amino acids. Germline CDR1 MDHEN, CDR2 SYDVKM. Trimming took 3 bases from V and 1 from J, leaving 6 bases between them. The CDR3 DNA sequence: TGTGCCAGCAGTTTTACAGGGAACACTGAAGCTTTCTTT. The encoded protein is CASSFTGNTEAFF.

The chain combines TRBV4-1 with TRBJ1-2; D is undetermined. V was trimmed by 3 bases and J by 4 bases, leaving 24 bases between them. Germline CDR1 is MGHRA and CDR2 is YSYEKL. The CDR3 sequence is 18 residues long. As DNA, the CDR3 is TGCGCCAGCAGCCAGGAACCCCGGATTGGGCACCCCTTCTATGGCTACACCTTC. This sequence encodes CASSQEPRIGHPFYGYTF.

This rearrangement joins TRBV11-3 to TRBJ1-3; D ambiguous. Trimming removed 4 bases at V and 0 bases at J, with 10 bases between. Germline CDR1 is SGHNT and CDR2 is YENEEA. This CDR3 is built from 15 residues. CDR3 DNA: TGTGCCAGCAGCTCCCGGACTACCTCTGGAAACACCATATATTTT. It encodes CASSSRTTSGNTIYF.

This clone was seen just once. The J gene is TRBJ2-3, the V gene TRBV6-4; 9 positions agree with TRBD1. The V gene end was trimmed by 6 bases and the J gene end by 4 bases; junction bases not matched to a gene: 5. Germline CDR1 reads MRHNA; CDR2 reads SNTAGT. The CDR3 has 14 residues. Written as DNA, the CDR3 is TGTGCCAGCAGCTTACAGGGGGCTGCAGATACGCAGTATTTT. Translated, it gives CASSLQGAADTQYF.

J is TRBJ2-1 and V is TRBV20-1; TRBD1 is a possible D gene (6 bases). The CDR3 covers 11 residues. CDR1 and CDR2 from the germline V gene are DFQATT and SNEGSKA (reference sequence). V was clipped by 6 bases and J by 8 bases, with 11 bases between them. The CDR3 here is CSANRDYEQFF. The CDR3 nucleotides read TGCAGTGCCAACAGGGATTATGAGCAGTTCTTC.

This chain joins TRBV11-1 and TRBJ1-2; the match to TRBD1 covers 8 bases. The germline CDR1 and CDR2 sequences are SGHAT and FQDESV (reference sequence). V was pared by 2 bases and J by 6 bases, with 8 bases of the junction left unmatched. The CDR3 is 15 residues long. The CDR3 here is CASSLSSGQGDGYTF. CDR3 coding DNA: TGTGCCAGCAGCTTATCTTCAGGACAGGGCGATGGCTACACCTTC.

The chain joins TRBV28 to TRBJ1-4, with a possible D match to TRBD1 (5 bases). The CDR3 runs to 15 residues. CDR1 is MDHEN and CDR2 is SYDVKM in the germline V gene. V lost 3 bases and J 8 bases, leaving 16 bases between the germline ends. CDR3 in DNA: TGTGCCAGCAGTTTGGTGTACCGGGACCCAGAAAAACTGTTTTTT. Protein sequence: CASSLVYRDPEKLFF.

The chain recombines TRBV9 with TRBJ2-1; D is unresolved. This CDR3 spans 15 amino acids. V lost 1 base to trimming and J lost 5 bases, with 13 bases between them. Germline CDR1 is SGDLS and CDR2 is YYNGEE. CDR3 bases: TGTGCCAGCAGCGTATTACGCTCTTACGACAATGAGCAGTTCTTC. It is translated as CASSVLRSYDNEQFF.

The chain combines TRBV18 with TRBJ2-7; 9 nucleotides match TRBD1. This CDR3 comprises 15 residues. V lost 5 bases to trimming and J lost 1 base; unmatched junction nucleotides: 6. Germline CDR1 KGHSH, CDR2 LQKENI. CDR3 nucleotides: TGTGCCAGCTCATTGACCGGGACAGGGTCCTACGAGCAGTACTTC. This sequence encodes CASSLTGTGSYEQYF.

This chain joins TRBV18 and TRBJ2-3; D possibly uses TRBD1 or TRBD2 (5 bases each). The CDR3 runs to 12 residues. The V and J ends lost 6 bases and 5 bases respectively, with 9 bases between them. Germline loops: CDR1 KGHSH, CDR2 LQKENI. CDR3 DNA: TGTGCCAGCTCCGCTGGGGGAGATACGCAGTATTTT. Protein sequence: CASSAGGDTQYF.